These 21 T cell receptor beta chains were sequenced from one sample in a study of blood T cells in healthy people across ages (dated by TCRdb to 2015 to 2017). The library was produced with 5' RACE. A second roughly 7 to 11 cycle PCR used a sample-barcoded 5' primer and a J-beta primer mix. The public reads were quality trimmed at Q25 with fastp and then assembled into clones with MiXCR by TCRdb, keeping productive beta chains. Rows matching on CDR3 protein sequence are summarized as one entry with the most common DNA and genes. This sample lists approximately 2,000,000 distinct CDR3 sequences; around 42% were detected once. More than 20% of the sample comes from the top ten. The sequenced material came from blood. All receptors derive from a human donor in good health.

This chain joins TRBV11-2 and TRBJ2-5; the D gene could be TRBD1 or TRBD2 (6 bases each). The CDR3 spans 20 residues. The V gene's germline CDR1 is SGHAT and CDR2 FQNNGV. V was clipped by 3 bases and J by 3 bases, with 29 bases between them. CDR3 loop: CASSFLAPGRGGGKEETQYF. Written as DNA, the CDR3 is TGTGCCAGCAGCTTCCTAGCACCGGGCAGGGGTGGGGGGAAGGAAGAGACCCAGTACTTC.

The chain carries TRBV5-6 and TRBJ1-6; TRBD1 is a possible D gene (6 bases). The V and J ends lost 1 base and 3 bases respectively, with 17 bases between them. CDR1 and CDR2 (germline): SGHDT, YYEEEE. CDR3 length equals 18 residues. CDR3 loop: CASSLMLDRGDYNSPLHF. CDR3 DNA sequence: TGTGCCAGCAGCTTGATGCTGGACAGAGGGGACTATAATTCACCCCTCCACTTT.

The table lists this clonotype with many counts. The CDR3 spells CASSRRRIYGYTF. In DNA, the CDR3 is TGTGCCAGCAGCCGTAGACGGATTTATGGCTACACCTTC. The rearrangement uses TRBV5-6 and TRBJ1-2; D is uncertain. V was trimmed by 4 bases and J by 5 bases, leaving 12 bases between them. CDR3 length: 13 amino acids. The germline V gene encodes CDR1 SGHDT and CDR2 YYEEEE.

This clonotype was detected a few times. The rearrangement links TRBV9 to TRBJ2-7; no clear D gene. Trimming took off 4 bases at V and 2 bases at J, with 13 bases between the two ends. This CDR3 has 14 residues. Germline loops: CDR1 SGDLS, CDR2 YYNGEE. CDR3 residues: CASSPAGLAYEQYF. Here the CDR3 DNA reads TGTGCCAGCAGCCCAGCCGGCCTGGCCTACGAGCAGTACTTC.

This clonotype was observed a single time. V usage is TRBV10-3 and J usage is TRBJ1-5; 7 bases map to TRBD1. Germline V gene sequence: CDR1 ENHRY, CDR2 SYGVKD. This CDR3 is built from 17 residues. Losses at the gene ends were 2 bases for V and 0 bases for J; bases not matched to a gene: 7. In DNA, the CDR3 is TGTGCCATCAGTGAGGGGGACAGATTACTTAGCAATCAGCCCCAGCATTTT. This gives the protein CAISEGDRLLSNQPQHF.

V usage is TRBV5-6 and J usage is TRBJ1-2; tentative D call: TRBD1 (6 bases). The CDR3 totals 14 residues. Trimming left V 4 bases short and J 1 base short, with 11 bases between. The germline CDR1 and CDR2 sequences are SGHDT and YYEEEE. This CDR3 is CASSVTGFNYGYTF. The CDR3, as DNA: TGTGCCAGCAGCGTGACAGGATTTAACTATGGCTACACCTTC.

Only a few counts were recorded for this clonotype. The V call is TRBV7-2, the J call TRBJ1-5; D gene ambiguous. This CDR3 contains 12 residues. CDR1 is SGHTA, CDR2 FQGNSA, per germline. The germline V and J ends were trimmed by 1 base and 10 bases, with 8 bases remaining between them. The CDR3 protein is CASSLDFSPQHF. Written as DNA, the CDR3 is TGTGCCAGCAGCTTAGACTTTAGTCCCCAGCATTTT.

This chain uses TRBV13 with TRBJ2-7; 8 bases are shared with TRBD1. Losses at the gene ends were 5 bases for V and 1 base for J; bases not matched to a gene: 10. The germline V gene has CDR1 PRHDT and CDR2 FYEKMQ (reference sequence). The CDR3 runs 16 residues. CDR3 loop: CASSPRRDRGSYEQYF. In DNA form, the CDR3 reads TGTGCCAGCAGCCCGCGGAGAGACAGGGGTTCCTACGAGCAGTACTTC.

This clonotype was seen more than once but under ten times. This chain connects TRBV29-1 to TRBJ2-1; no clear D. This CDR3 is 13 amino acids long. Germline-derived CDR1 and CDR2 are SQVTM and ANQGSEA. Trimming shortened V by 6 bases and J by 10 bases, and 19 bases separated the two germline ends. The CDR3 loop is CSVARRSEAEQFF. Here the CDR3 DNA reads TGCAGCGTAGCGAGAAGATCAGAGGCAGAGCAGTTCTTC.

This clonotype was seen a handful of times. The chain uses TRBV18 and TRBJ2-1; D gene ambiguous. Trimming cost V 2 bases and J 7 bases, with 6 bases left between them. CDR1 KGHSH and CDR2 LQKENI come from the germline V gene. The CDR3 runs 12 residues. Here the CDR3 reads CASSPMINEQFF. The CDR3 DNA is TGTGCCAGCTCACCAATGATTAATGAGCAGTTCTTC.

This rearrangement joins TRBV20-1 to TRBJ2-1; D is ambiguous. V lost 2 bases to trimming and J lost 3 bases, with 5 bases between them. The CDR3 contains 12 residues. The germline V gene encodes CDR1 DFQATT and CDR2 SNEGSKA (reference sequence). The CDR3: CSARSNYNEQFF. The CDR3 DNA is TGCAGTGCTAGATCCAACTACAATGAGCAGTTCTTC.

The chain combines TRBV6-6 with TRBJ1-5; a possible D gene is TRBD1 (6 bases). The CDR3 length is 15 residues. Between the trimmed V and J ends, which lost 5 bases and 5 bases, there was a span of 16 bases. CDR1 and CDR2 (germline): MNHNY, SVGAGI (reference sequence). Written as DNA, the CDR3 is TGTGCCAGCAGTAAACCCGGACAGTCGGATCAGCCCCAGCATTTT. Its protein product is CASSKPGQSDQPQHF.

The chain employs TRBV5-6 and TRBJ2-1; 9 bases map to TRBD2. The CDR3 spans 16 residues. Germline assignment: CDR1 SGHDT and CDR2 YYEEEE. After removal of 3 bases from V and 3 bases from J, the junction contained 7 bases not matched to a gene. The CDR3 coding sequence is TGTGCCAGCAGCTCCTTAGCGGGGGATTTCTACAATGAGCAGTTCTTC. Its protein product is CASSSLAGDFYNEQFF.

Details on this clonotype: A much larger clone differs from this one at a single base, so this may be a read error. The chain combines TRBV12-3 or TRBV12-4 with TRBJ2-3, with D possibly being TRBD1 (6 bases). The CDR3 length is 14 residues. CDR3 bases: TGTGCCGGCAGTTTAGGGGGTCTTGCAGATACGCAGTATTTT. Its translation is CAGSLGGLADTQYF.

This chain joins TRBV27 and TRBJ1-2; D perhaps matches TRBD1 (5 bases). V was shortened by 3 bases and J by 8 bases, with 16 bases between the two germline ends. This CDR3 contains 14 residues. Germline V gene lookup returns CDR1 MNHEY and CDR2 SMNVEV (reference sequence). CDR3 in amino acids: CASSLGGTVHGYTF. CDR3 bases: TGTGCCAGCAGTTTGGGTGGGACCGTACACGGCTACACCTTC.

The V gene is TRBV7-2, the J gene TRBJ1-2; D is uncertain. The V gene lost 1 base and the J gene lost 2 bases, with 11 bases spanning the gap. Per the germline V gene, CDR1 is SGHTA and CDR2 is FQGNSA. The CDR3 spans 15 residues. The CDR3 is CASSLVHSINYGYTF. Here the CDR3 DNA reads TGTGCCAGCAGCTTAGTACACAGTATAAACTATGGCTACACCTTC.

V gene TRBV20-1 combines with J gene TRBJ2-5, with D possibly matching TRBD2 (6 bases). The germline gives CDR1 DFQATT, CDR2 SNEGSKA (reference sequence). The CDR3 contains 13 residues. Deletions cut 4 bases from V and 5 bases from J, with 14 bases between. The CDR3: CSANGAGLETQYF. The CDR3 nucleotides are TGCAGTGCTAATGGGGCGGGGTTGGAGACCCAGTACTTC.

The chain employs TRBV18 and TRBJ1-2; D might be TRBD1 (5 bases). The CDR3 totals 15 residues. Germline V gene lookup returns CDR1 KGHSH and CDR2 LQKENI. Trimming took off 3 bases at V and 4 bases at J, with 15 bases between the two ends. CDR3 in DNA: TGTGCCAGCTCACCCGACGCAGGGTCGGGCTATGGCTACACCTTC. This translates into CASSPDAGSGYGYTF.

In DNA, the CDR3 is TGTGCCAGCAGCTTAAATTGGTCGGGGGAAGCTTTCTTT. Protein product: CASSLNWSGEAFF. V usage is TRBV7-3 and J usage is TRBJ1-1; D uncertain. Germline V lookup: CDR1 SGHTA, CDR2 FQGTGA. The CDR3 is made up of 13 amino acids. V was trimmed by 1 base and J by 8 bases, leaving 11 bases between them.

The rearrangement joins TRBV6-2 or TRBV6-3 to TRBJ2-3, with D unclear. In germline, CDR1 is MNHEY, CDR2 SVGEGT. Trimming stripped 7 bases from V and 6 bases from J, with 23 bases between. This CDR3 comprises 16 residues. The CDR3 region has the DNA TGTGCCAGCACCTACGAAAAGGCGACGCTAGAGGATACGCAGTATTTT. It codes for CASTYEKATLEDTQYF.

This clonotype was picked up a small number of times. The chain combines TRBV29-1 with TRBJ2-5, with 11 bases identical to TRBD2. Germline assignment: CDR1 SQVTM and CDR2 ANQGSEA. This CDR3 has 13 residues. The junction had 4 bases not matched to a gene; V was cut back by 5 bases and J by 5 bases. CDR3 amino acids: CSVLSGGAETQYF. Here the CDR3 DNA reads TGCAGCGTTCTTAGCGGGGGGGCCGAGACCCAGTACTTC. The full variable domain, completed using reference TRBV29-1 and TRBJ2-5, is SAVISQKPSRDICQRGTSLTIQCQVDSQVTMMFWYRQQPGQSLTLIATANQGSEATYESGFVIDKFPISRPNLTFSTLTVSNMSPEDSSIYLCSVLSGGAETQYFGPGTRLLVL.